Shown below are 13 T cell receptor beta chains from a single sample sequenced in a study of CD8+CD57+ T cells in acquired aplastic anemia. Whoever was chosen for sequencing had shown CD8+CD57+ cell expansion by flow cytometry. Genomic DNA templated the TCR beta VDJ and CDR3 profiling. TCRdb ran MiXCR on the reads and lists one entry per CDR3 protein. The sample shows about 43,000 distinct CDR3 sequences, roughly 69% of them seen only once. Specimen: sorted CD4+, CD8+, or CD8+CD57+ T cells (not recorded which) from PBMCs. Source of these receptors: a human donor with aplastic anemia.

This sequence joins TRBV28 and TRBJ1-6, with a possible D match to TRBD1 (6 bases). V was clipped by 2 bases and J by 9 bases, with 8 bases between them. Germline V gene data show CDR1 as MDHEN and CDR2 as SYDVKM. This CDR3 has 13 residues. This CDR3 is CASSLGGSSPLHF. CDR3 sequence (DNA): TGTGCCAGCAGTTTAGGGGGCAGTTCACCCCTCCACTTT.

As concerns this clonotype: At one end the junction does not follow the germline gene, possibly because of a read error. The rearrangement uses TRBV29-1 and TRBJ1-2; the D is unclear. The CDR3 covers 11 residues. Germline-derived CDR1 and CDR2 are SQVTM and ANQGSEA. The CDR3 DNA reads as TGCAGCGTTGAAGAAACGAGTATGATTTTCTTC. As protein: CSVEETSMIFF. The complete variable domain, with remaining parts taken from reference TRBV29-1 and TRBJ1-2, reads SAVISQKPSRDICQRGTSLTIQCQVDSQVTMMFWYRQQPGQSLTLIATANQGSEATYESGFVIDKFPISRPNLTFSTLTVSNMSPEDSSIYLCSVEETSMIFFGSGTRLTVV.

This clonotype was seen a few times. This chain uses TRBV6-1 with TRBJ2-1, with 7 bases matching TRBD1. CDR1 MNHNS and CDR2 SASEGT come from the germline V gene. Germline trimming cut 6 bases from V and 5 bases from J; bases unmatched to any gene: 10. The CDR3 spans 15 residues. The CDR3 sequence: CASSHSPDRDNEQFF. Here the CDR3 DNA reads TGTGCCAGCAGCCATAGCCCCGACAGGGACAATGAGCAGTTCTTC.

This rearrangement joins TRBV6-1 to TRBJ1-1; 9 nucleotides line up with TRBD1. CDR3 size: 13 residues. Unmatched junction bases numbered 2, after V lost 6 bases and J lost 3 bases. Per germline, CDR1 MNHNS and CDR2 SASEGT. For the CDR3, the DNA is TGTGCCAGCAGAGGGACAGGGCACACTGAAGCTTTCTTT. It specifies CASRGTGHTEAFF.

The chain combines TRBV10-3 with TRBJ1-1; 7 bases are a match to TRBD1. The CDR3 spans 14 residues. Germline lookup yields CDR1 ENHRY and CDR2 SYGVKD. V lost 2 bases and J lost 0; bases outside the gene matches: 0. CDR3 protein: CAISEDRVNTEAFF. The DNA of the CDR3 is TGTGCCATCAGTGAGGACAGGGTGAACACTGAAGCTTTCTTT.

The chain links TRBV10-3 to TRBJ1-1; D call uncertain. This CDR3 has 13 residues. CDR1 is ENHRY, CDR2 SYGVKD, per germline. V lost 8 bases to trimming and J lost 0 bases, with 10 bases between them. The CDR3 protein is CAILDGMNTEAFF. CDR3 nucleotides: TGTGCCATCTTGGATGGAATGAACACTGAAGCTTTCTTT.

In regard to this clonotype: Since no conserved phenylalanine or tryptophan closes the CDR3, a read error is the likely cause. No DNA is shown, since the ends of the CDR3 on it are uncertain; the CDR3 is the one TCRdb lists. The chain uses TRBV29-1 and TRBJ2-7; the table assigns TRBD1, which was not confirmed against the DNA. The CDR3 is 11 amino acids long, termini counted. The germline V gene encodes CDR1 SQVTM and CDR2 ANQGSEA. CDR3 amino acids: CSVEIQGLLYL.

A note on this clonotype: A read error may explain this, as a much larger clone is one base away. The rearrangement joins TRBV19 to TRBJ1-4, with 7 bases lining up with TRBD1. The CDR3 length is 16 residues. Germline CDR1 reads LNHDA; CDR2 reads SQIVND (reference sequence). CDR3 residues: CASSPQNRGVAEELFF. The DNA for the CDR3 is TGTGCCAGTAGTCCACAAAACAGGGGAGTGGCTGAAGAACTGTTTTTT.

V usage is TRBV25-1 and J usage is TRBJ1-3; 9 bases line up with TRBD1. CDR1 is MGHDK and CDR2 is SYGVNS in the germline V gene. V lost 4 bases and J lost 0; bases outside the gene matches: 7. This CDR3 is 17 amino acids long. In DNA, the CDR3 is TGTGCCAGCAGTGGAGACAGGGGGTCATTCTCTGGAAACACCATATATTTT. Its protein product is CASSGDRGSFSGNTIYF.

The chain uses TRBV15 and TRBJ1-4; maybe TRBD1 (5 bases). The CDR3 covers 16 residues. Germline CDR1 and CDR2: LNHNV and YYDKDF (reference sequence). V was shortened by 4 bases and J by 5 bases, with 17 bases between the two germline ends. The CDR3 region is CATSILPGTLNEKLFF. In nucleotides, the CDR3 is TGTGCCACCAGCATTCTCCCCGGGACGCTAAATGAAAAACTGTTTTTT. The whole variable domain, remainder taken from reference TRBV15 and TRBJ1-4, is DAMVIQNPRYQVTQFGKPVTLSCSQTLNHNVMYWYQQKSSQAPKLLFHYYDKDFNNEADTPDNFQSRRPNTSFCFLDIRSPGLGDTAMYLCATSILPGTLNEKLFFGSGTQLSVL.

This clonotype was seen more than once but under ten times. The CDR3 DNA reads as TGCGCCAGCAGTGATGTCAGAAATTCACCCCTCCACTTT. Its translation: CASSDVRNSPLHF. J is TRBJ1-6 and V is TRBV10-2; D gene uncertain. The CDR3 covers 13 residues. Germline V gene data show CDR1 as WSHSY and CDR2 as SAAADI. Trimming took off 3 bases at V and 7 bases at J, with 7 bases between the two ends.

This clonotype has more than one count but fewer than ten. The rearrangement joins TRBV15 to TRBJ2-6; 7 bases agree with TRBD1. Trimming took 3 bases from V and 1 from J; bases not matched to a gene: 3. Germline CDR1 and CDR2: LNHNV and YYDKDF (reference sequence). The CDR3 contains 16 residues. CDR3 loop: CATSRDRQSGANVLTF. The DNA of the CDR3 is TGTGCCACCAGCAGGGACAGGCAGTCTGGGGCCAACGTCCTGACTTTC.

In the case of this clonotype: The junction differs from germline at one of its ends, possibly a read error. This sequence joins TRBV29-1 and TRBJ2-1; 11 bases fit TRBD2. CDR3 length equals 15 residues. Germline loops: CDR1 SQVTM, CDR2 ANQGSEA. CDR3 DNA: TGCAGCGTTGAGGCTAGCGGGGGGCGACACAACGAGCAGCTCTTC. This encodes CSVEASGGRHNEQLF.